This T cell receptor (beta chain) was sequenced during a study of T cell responses to AZD1222 COVID-19 vaccine. Study-level results: The study sampled repertoires only after the peak T cell response.

Profiled with immunoSEQ multiplex PCR; TCRdb holds only in-frame clones, not every one. This table has about 180,000 clones, around 88% appearing once. As concerns this clone: Its antigen remains unidentified.

The V gene's germline CDR1 is MDHEN and CDR2 SYDVKM. This CDR3 spans 14 amino acids. The V and J ends lost 5 bases and 6 bases respectively, with 16 bases between them. Sequencing used peripheral blood, obtained on day 0 of AZD1222 vaccination. The TCR comes from an adult in good health. The V gene is TRBV28, the J gene TRBJ1-2, with D possibly matching TRBD1 (6 bases). CDR3 protein: CASSTTGGLNGYTF. CDR3 nucleotide sequence: TGTGCCAGCAGTACCACGGGGGGGCTAAATGGCTACACCTTC.